The subject of this entry is one TCR beta chain. The data originate from a study of blood T cell repertoires in COVID-19. Looking at the study overall: COVID-19 samples collected from the United States, Italy and Spain covered acute and convalescent phases. The cDNA or gDNA used as material had been derived from T cells, B-cell-depleted T cells, or PBMCs.

The germline gives CDR1 LGHDT, CDR2 YNNKEL (reference sequence). The ends lost 8 bases at V and 0 bases at J; junction bases unmatched: 13. This CDR3 has 18 residues. The assay was immunoSEQ multiplex PCR, and TCRdb's table has in-frame clones only and misses some. Of approximately 80,000 clones listed, approximately 88% are singletons. The TCR comes from a human donor in a cohort sampled during active COVID-19. The sample comprised peripheral blood. The chain has TRBV3-1 (or the pseudogene TRBV3-2) and TRBJ2-6; 7 bases line up with TRBD1. The CDR3 reads CASLQGNTSLSGANVLTF. The CDR3 nucleotides read TGTGCCAGCCTACAGGGGAATACTTCACTCTCTGGGGCCAACGTCCTGACTTTC.